This TCR beta chain was documented in a study of control samples from healthy donors and cancer patients. The repertoire was sequenced with immunoSEQ multiplex PCR; TCRdb's copy has only in-frame clones and lacks some. The data show about 140,000 clones, with approximately 94% seen just once and about 12% held by the top ten. Between the trimmed V and J ends, which lost 1 base and 3 bases, there was a span of 6 bases. This CDR3 region has 14 residues. Germline V gives CDR1 MGHRA, CDR2 YSYEKL. The sequencing sample was made of blood. The sequence was collected from a man in his forties in good health. The chain employs TRBV4-1 and TRBJ2-2; the D is unclear. The chain's CDR3 is CASSQGIHTGELFF. DNA for the CDR3: TGCGCCAGCAGCCAAGGGATCCACACCGGGGAGCTGTTTTTT.